Each of the 8 T cell receptor beta chains below was sequenced from the same sample in a study of CD8+ T cells in alopecia areata. Sequencing relied on a cDNA template that was reverse transcribed from extracted RNA. TCRdb's table, derived via immunoSEQ multiplex PCR, lists solely in-frame clones and lacks some. This sample has 290,000 or so clones and no singletons, with roughly 1.2% in the ten largest. CD4, CD8alpha, NKG2D, NKG2ACE and other markers guided sorting of pooled cutaneous lymph node cells. What was sequenced was CD4+ T cells sorted from a lymph node. Source of these receptors: a C3H/HeJ mouse with alopecia areata. Strain haplotype (MHC): H2-k.

As regards this clone: The genes and germline here are from mouse. The sequenced fragment ends 4 residues before the CDR3 boundary, so the rest is inferred from the germline J gene. The chain links TRBV1 to TRBJ2-7, with D unresolved. Per the germline V gene, CDR1 is NSQYPW and CDR2 is LRSPGD (reference sequence). This CDR3 region has 11 residues. V gave up 5 bases and J gave up 2 bases, with 4 bases separating them. CDR3 sequence: CTCSNTYEQYF. Incomplete CDR3 DNA: TGCACCTGCAGTAACACCTAT.

This clone was picked up a small number of times. Gene names and germline match the mouse. The read terminates 4 residues ahead of where the CDR3 ends, so the germline J gene completes it. The sample has other DNA sequences that encode this CDR3 too. The rearrangement links TRBV31 to TRBJ2-3; 7 positions agree with TRBD2. J lost 0 bases, V lost 5 bases, and 5 bases had no gene match. Germline CDR1 is GKSSPN and CDR2 is SITVG. The CDR3 has 14 residues. The DNA read from the CDR3 is TGTGCCTGGTCACTGGGGACTAGTGCAGAA. It codes for CAWSLGTSAE. The entire CDR3 sequence reads CAWSLGTSAETLYF.

This clone has at least ten counts. Here the gene names and germline are mouse. The CDR3 DNA, read in part, is TGTGCTAGCAGTAGTATACAGGCTGATAACTATGCT. It translates to CASSSIQADNYA. Given in full, the CDR3 is CASSSIQADNYAEQFF. This chain links TRBV17 with TRBJ2-1; a possible D gene is TRBD1 (5 bases). The DNA ends 4 residues before the CDR3 does, and the rest of the CDR3 is filled in from the germline J gene. The germline V gene has CDR1 MNHDT and CDR2 YYDKIL. The germline V and J ends were trimmed by 3 bases and 0 bases, with 12 bases remaining between them. This CDR3 has 16 residues. Combining the CDR3 with reference TRBV17 and TRBJ2-1 gives the whole variable domain DTTVKQNPRYKLARVGKPVNLICSQTMNHDTMYWYQKKPNQAPKLLLFYYDKILNREADTFEKFQSSRPNNSFCSLYIGSAGLEYSAMYLCASSSIQADNYAEQFFGPGTRLTVL.

Note on this clone: The gene names here belong to mouse. The read terminates 4 residues before the CDR3 end, so the remaining end is supplied by the germline J gene. This specimen includes other DNA sequences encoding the same CDR3. The V gene is TRBV19, the J gene TRBJ1-2, with 11 bases aligning to TRBD1. The CDR3 length is 15 residues. The germline CDR1 and CDR2 sequences are FNHDT and SITEND (reference sequence). The J segment lost 1 base and the V segment lost 5 bases, leaving 4 bases of the junction unmatched. CDR3 DNA (partial): TGTGCCAGCAGCGGACAGGGGGCGAGAAACTCC. The encoded protein is CASSGQGARNS. The whole CDR3 region reads CASSGQGARNSDYTF.

A few counts support this clone. Genes here carry mouse names. The CDR3 extends 4 residues past the end of the read, so its final part is completed from the germline J gene. Other DNA sequences within the sample encode an identical CDR3. J is TRBJ2-3 and V is TRBV31, with D maybe TRBD1 (6 bases). Germline loops: CDR1 GKSSPN, CDR2 SITVG. The CDR3 loop spans 14 amino acids. V lost 1 base to trimming and J lost 1 base, with 9 bases between them. The sequenced CDR3 bases are TGTGCCTGGAGTCCCAGGGGAGGTGCAGAA. This codes for CAWSPRGGAE. The entire CDR3 protein is CAWSPRGGAETLYF.

A note on this clone: Gene names are mouse gene names. The read terminates 4 residues ahead of where the CDR3 ends, so the germline J gene completes it. Different DNA sequences within this sample yield the same CDR3. The chain employs TRBV19 and TRBJ2-2; TRBD2 aligns across 10 bases. CDR1 is FNHDT, CDR2 SITEND, per germline (reference sequence). Trimming took 5 bases from V and 4 from J; bases not matched to a gene: 2. The CDR3 sequence is 14 residues long. CDR3 protein: CASSRTGGTGQLYF. Incomplete CDR3 DNA: TGTGCCAGCAGCCGGACTGGGGGCACCGGG.

Comments on this clone: Gene names are the mouse ones. The missing CDR3 end, 4 residues past where the read stops, is filled in from the germline J gene. The chain has TRBV31 and TRBJ2-3; TRBD1 matches at 7 bases. Looked up from germline, CDR1 is GKSSPN and CDR2 is SITVG. CDR3 length: 15 residues. V dropped 5 bases and J dropped 0; count of bases not matched to a gene: 8. CDR3 bases read: TGTGCCTGGGACTCGACAGGGCTCAGTGCAGAA. This codes for CAWDSTGLSAE. The CDR3 in full is CAWDSTGLSAETLYF.

A word on this clone: The listed genes are named as in mouse. The CDR3: CASSQGLGINQDTQYF. CDR3 bases read: TGTGCCAGCAGTCAGGGACTGGGAATTAACCAAGAC. This chain links TRBV5 with TRBJ2-5; 9 nucleotides match TRBD2. The read ends 4 residues before the CDR3 terminus; that terminus is restored from the germline J gene. The CDR3 is 16 residues long. The germline V gene encodes CDR1 LGHNA and CDR2 YNLKQL (reference sequence). Trimming took 6 bases from V and 0 from J; bases not matched to a gene: 7.